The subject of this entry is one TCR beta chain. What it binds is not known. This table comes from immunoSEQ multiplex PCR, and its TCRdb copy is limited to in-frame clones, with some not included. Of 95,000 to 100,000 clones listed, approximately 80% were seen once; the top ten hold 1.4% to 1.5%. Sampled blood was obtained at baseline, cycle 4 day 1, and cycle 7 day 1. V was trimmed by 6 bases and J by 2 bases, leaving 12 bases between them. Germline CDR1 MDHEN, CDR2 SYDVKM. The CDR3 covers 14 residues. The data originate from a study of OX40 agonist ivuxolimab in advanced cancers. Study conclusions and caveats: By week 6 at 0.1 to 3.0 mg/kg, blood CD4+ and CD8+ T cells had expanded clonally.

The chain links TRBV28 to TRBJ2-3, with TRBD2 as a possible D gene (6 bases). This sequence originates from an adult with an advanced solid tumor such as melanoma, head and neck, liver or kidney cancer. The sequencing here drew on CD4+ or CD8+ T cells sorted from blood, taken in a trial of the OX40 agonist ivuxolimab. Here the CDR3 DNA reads TGTGCCAGCAGGAGTCTAGCGTCCACAGATACGCAGTATTTT. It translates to CASRSLASTDTQYF.